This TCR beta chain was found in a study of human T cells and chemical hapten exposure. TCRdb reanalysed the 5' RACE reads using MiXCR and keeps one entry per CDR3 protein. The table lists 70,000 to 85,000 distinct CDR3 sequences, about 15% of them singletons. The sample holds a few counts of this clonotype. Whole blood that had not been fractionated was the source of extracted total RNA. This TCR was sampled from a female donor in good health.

CDR3 in DNA: TGTGCCTGGAGTGTACGGGGGTCCGGGAGAATGAGCACTGAAGCTTTCTTT. It codes for CAWSVRGSGRMSTEAFF. The J gene is TRBJ1-1, the V gene TRBV30; maybe TRBD1 (5 bases). The germline V gene has CDR1 GTSNPN and CDR2 SVGIG (reference sequence). The germline V and J ends were trimmed by 0 bases and 4 bases, with 21 bases remaining between them. This CDR3 is built from 17 residues.